These 21 T cell receptor beta chains came from one sample sequenced in a study of T cell changes during pregnancy in multiple sclerosis. Sequencing used immunoSEQ multiplex PCR; TCRdb keeps in-frame clones, though not all of them. The sample includes more than 55,000 clones, 91% of them seen just once. The specimen comprised peripheral blood, sampled in the third trimester of pregnancy. The receptors stem from a female donor in good health, enrolled as a control in a pregnancy study.

This clone occurred a few times. The chain links TRBV19 to TRBJ2-3; 14 bases line up with TRBD2. The V gene end was trimmed by 4 bases and the J gene end by 2 bases; junction bases not matched to a gene: 8. CDR3 length equals 18 residues. Germline V gene sequence: CDR1 LNHDA, CDR2 SQIVND (reference sequence). The CDR3 DNA follows: TGTGCCAGTAGTACCCCCGGACTAGCGGGAGGTATCACAGATACGCAGTATTTT. It encodes CASSTPGLAGGITDTQYF.

The chain has TRBV4-1 and TRBJ2-7; 8 bases are a match to TRBD2. This CDR3 is 16 amino acids long. CDR1 and CDR2 from the germline V gene are MGHRA and YSYEKL. J was trimmed by 4 bases and V by 4 bases; bases with no gene match: 12. As DNA, the CDR3 is TGCGCCAGCAGCCCCTCGGGGAAGCGGGAGTGGTACGAGCAGTACTTC. The encoded protein is CASSPSGKREWYEQYF.

The genes are TRBV18 and TRBJ2-2; 7 bases are a match to TRBD1. The junction had 4 bases not matched to a gene; V was cut back by 6 bases and J by 0 bases. The CDR3 runs 15 residues. The germline V gene encodes CDR1 KGHSH and CDR2 LQKENI. CDR3 sequence reads: CASSRQGPNTGELFF. CDR3 bases: TGTGCCAGCTCGCGACAGGGACCGAACACCGGGGAGCTGTTTTTT.

The chain employs TRBV6-1 and TRBJ2-7; 9 bases fit TRBD2. V lost 4 bases, J lost 0 bases, and 7 bases stayed unmatched. CDR3 length equals 16 residues. Germline CDR1 MNHNS, CDR2 SASEGT. CDR3 amino acids: CASSGVIAGVSYEQYF. CDR3 DNA: TGTGCCAGCAGTGGGGTCATAGCGGGAGTCTCCTACGAGCAGTACTTC.

This clone occurred once. The V and J genes are TRBV5-1 and TRBJ2-2; tentative D call: TRBD2 (5 bases). Per germline, CDR1 SGHRS and CDR2 YFSETQ. This CDR3 has 13 residues. The ends were cut back, 4 bases at V and 7 bases at J, with 11 bases in the middle. The CDR3 loop reads CASSLTGNGELFF. CDR3 DNA: TGCGCCAGCAGCCTGACGGGGAACGGGGAGCTGTTTTTT.

In DNA, the CDR3 is TGCGCCAGCAGCTTGGGCCCTAGCTCTGGAAACACCATATATTTT. Translation gives CASSLGPSSGNTIYF. V gene TRBV5-1 combines with J gene TRBJ1-3; no clear D. V was clipped by 0 bases and J by 0 bases, with 7 bases between them. The CDR3 sequence is 15 residues long. CDR1 and CDR2 from the germline V gene are SGHRS and YFSETQ.

The rearrangement joins TRBV5-8 to TRBJ1-3; possibly TRBD1 for D (5 bases). The germline V and J ends were trimmed by 0 bases and 2 bases, with 9 bases remaining between them. CDR1 is SGHTS and CDR2 is YDEGEE in the germline V gene. This CDR3 spans 15 amino acids. The CDR3 protein is CASSLVGRAGNTIYF. DNA of the CDR3: TGTGCCAGCAGCTTGGTGGGCAGGGCTGGAAACACCATATATTTT.

CDR3 nucleotides: TGTGCCAGCAGTGCCAGACAGGGGGCAGGGGCAGATACGCAGTATTTT. Translation: CASSARQGAGADTQYF. V is TRBV25-1 and J is TRBJ2-3; 10 nucleotides align to TRBD1. The CDR3 length is 16 residues. Germline CDR1 MGHDK, CDR2 SYGVNS. With V trimmed by 4 bases and J by 4 bases, 8 bases remained unmatched. The variable domain in full, with the rest retrieved from reference TRBV25-1 and TRBJ2-3, is EADIYQTPRYLVIGTGKKITLECSQTMGHDKMYWYQQDPGMELHLIHYSYGVNSTEKGDLSSESTVSRIRTEHFPLTLESARPSHTSQYLCASSARQGAGADTQYFGPGTRLTVL.

The J gene is TRBJ2-5, the V gene TRBV29-1; weak D call: TRBD1 (6 bases). This CDR3 is 15 amino acids long. Germline lookup yields CDR1 SQVTM and CDR2 ANQGSEA. V was trimmed by 3 bases and J by 5 bases, leaving 19 bases between them. In nucleotides, the CDR3 is TGCAGCGTTGATACTGGGTCAGGGGCAGGGGAGACCCAGTACTTC. Translation gives CSVDTGSGAGETQYF. The variable domain in full, completed from reference TRBV29-1 and TRBJ2-5, reads SAVISQKPSRDICQRGTSLTIQCQVDSQVTMMFWYRQQPGQSLTLIATANQGSEATYESGFVIDKFPISRPNLTFSTLTVSNMSPEDSSIYLCSVDTGSGAGETQYFGPGTRLLVL.

The genes are TRBV28 and TRBJ1-5; weak D call: TRBD1 (5 bases). The CDR3 is 14 amino acids. The V gene lost 7 bases and the J gene lost 0 bases, with 10 bases spanning the gap. Germline CDR1 MDHEN, CDR2 SYDVKM. CDR3 residues: CASNGHYSNQPQHF. The CDR3 nucleotides read TGTGCCAGCAACGGACACTATAGCAATCAGCCCCAGCATTTT.

The chain joins TRBV28 to TRBJ1-5; D may be TRBD1 (6 bases). The V and J ends lost 4 bases and 6 bases respectively, with 13 bases between them. The CDR3 length is 14 residues. CDR1 is MDHEN, CDR2 SYDVKM, per germline. CDR3 sequence: CASSWAGGGQPQHF. The CDR3 bases are TGTGCCAGCAGTTGGGCGGGAGGGGGTCAGCCCCAGCATTTT. Full variable domain (remainder filled in from reference TRBV28 and TRBJ1-5): DVKVTQSSRYLVKRTGEKVFLECVQDMDHENMFWYRQDPGLGLRLIYFSYDVKMKEKGDIPEGYSVSREKKERFSLILESASTNQTSMYLCASSWAGGGQPQHFGDGTRLSIL.

This rearrangement joins TRBV5-3 to TRBJ1-1, with TRBD1 as a possible D gene (6 bases). TRBV5-3 is flagged as an ORF with uncertain function. This CDR3 is 16 amino acids long. Trimming took 4 bases from V and 3 from J, leaving 19 bases between them. The CDR3 DNA sequence: TGTGCCAGAAGCATCCCCTGGGGGCAGGCGGACACTGAAGCTTTCTTT. The encoded protein is CARSIPWGQADTEAFF.

This clone was observed a single time. This rearrangement joins TRBV4-2 to TRBJ2-2, with TRBD2 matching 11 bases. Trimming at V came to 3 bases and at J to 8 bases, leaving 5 bases not matched to a gene. The germline gives CDR1 LGHNA, CDR2 YNFKEQ. The length of the CDR3 is 15 residues. As DNA, the CDR3 is TGTGCCAGCAGCCAGGGACTAGCGGAGGGGGGGGAGCTGTTTTTT. Its translation: CASSQGLAEGGELFF.

The V and J genes are TRBV4-1 and TRBJ2-7, with TRBD2 identical over 13 bases. The V gene end was trimmed by 3 bases and the J gene end by 2 bases; junction bases not matched to a gene: 13. The CDR3 runs 19 residues. Looked up from germline, CDR1 is MGHRA and CDR2 is YSYEKL. The CDR3: CASSQGPLGLAGAAYEQYF. CDR3 coding DNA: TGCGCCAGCAGCCAGGGACCCCTCGGACTAGCGGGGGCCGCCTACGAGCAGTACTTC.

V usage is TRBV25-1 and J usage is TRBJ2-1, with a possible D match to TRBD2 (6 bases). V lost 4 bases, J lost 6 bases, and 19 bases lay in between. The V gene's germline CDR1 is MGHDK and CDR2 SYGVNS. This CDR3 has 16 residues. CDR3 region: CASSVRGIGILNEQFF. The CDR3 DNA reads TGTGCCAGCAGTGTTCGGGGGATTGGGATTCTCAATGAGCAGTTCTTC.

The chain joins TRBV6-6 to TRBJ1-3, with TRBD1 matching 9 bases. Looked up from germline, CDR1 is MNHNY and CDR2 is SVGAGI (reference sequence). The CDR3 totals 14 residues. J gave up 4 bases and V 7 bases, and 5 bases lay outside the gene matches. CDR3 bases: TGTGCCAGCACAGGGACAGGGAAGGGAAACACCATATATTTT. Translated, it gives CASTGTGKGNTIYF.

The chain combines TRBV6-5 with TRBJ1-4; D possibly corresponds to TRBD1 (5 bases). The CDR3 spans 15 residues. Trimming stripped 0 bases from V and 7 bases from J, with 12 bases between. CDR1 and CDR2 from the germline V gene are MNHEY and SVGAGI. The CDR3 coding sequence is TGTGCCAGCAGTTACTCGGAGGGGATGGGTGAAAAACTGTTTTTT. Its protein product is CASSYSEGMGEKLFF.

This rearrangement joins TRBV9 to TRBJ2-1; 11 bases fit TRBD2. Trimming at V came to 4 bases and at J to 9 bases, leaving 3 bases not matched to a gene. The CDR3 is made up of 13 amino acids. CDR1 SGDLS and CDR2 YYNGEE come from the germline V gene. In DNA, the CDR3 is TGTGCCAGCAGCCGGACTAGCGGGCTTGAGCAGTTCTTC. Translating it yields CASSRTSGLEQFF.

The chain combines TRBV19 with TRBJ2-3, with D possibly matching TRBD2 (5 bases). From germline, CDR1 is LNHDA and CDR2 SQIVND (reference sequence). V was trimmed by 6 bases and J by 0 bases, leaving 16 bases between them. The length of the CDR3 is 16 residues. CDR3 protein: CASSGRGPQSTDTQYF. The CDR3 region has the DNA TGTGCCAGTAGCGGCCGGGGTCCCCAAAGCACAGATACGCAGTATTTT.

The chain has TRBV5-6 and TRBJ1-2; TRBD1 agrees at 7 bases. With V trimmed by 3 bases and J by 5 bases, 7 bases remained unmatched. Germline CDR1 SGHDT, CDR2 YYEEEE. The CDR3 totals 14 residues. CDR3: CASSSGQGGYGYTF. CDR3 DNA sequence: TGTGCCAGCAGCTCAGGGCAGGGGGGATATGGCTACACCTTC.

The genes are TRBV7-9 and TRBJ1-4, with TRBD1 as a possible D gene (6 bases). Between the trimmed V and J ends, which lost 5 bases and 8 bases, there was a span of 18 bases. CDR1 SEHNR and CDR2 FQNEAQ come from the germline V gene (reference sequence). This CDR3 is built from 15 residues. CDR3 sequence reads: CASSRGGAVGEKLFF. The DNA for the CDR3 is TGTGCCAGCAGCCGGGGGGGGGCGGTCGGAGAAAAACTGTTTTTT.